This T cell receptor beta chain was retrieved from a study of blood T cell repertoires in COVID-19. Background on the study: The study drew acute and convalescent COVID-19 samples from the United States, Italy and Spain. In each case, the material was cDNA or gDNA derived from T cells, B-cell-depleted T cells, or PBMCs.

Per the original methods: Amplifying reference gene primers gave estimates of nucleated cell counts. Assay used: immunoSEQ multiplex PCR; TCRdb lists only in-frame clones, some missing. The V and J calls and clone size are taken from that table; D and trimming were inferred from the DNA. The sample contains around 140,000 clones, roughly 84% of which appear only once. The ends lost 4 bases at V and 7 bases at J; junction bases unmatched: 14. Looked up from germline, CDR1 is LNHDA and CDR2 is SQIVND (reference sequence). The CDR3 sequence is 16 residues long. This receptor was taken from a man in his sixties with acute or convalescent COVID-19. V is TRBV19 and J is TRBJ2-5, with 8 bases lining up with TRBD1. The sample consisted of peripheral blood. The CDR3 DNA follows: TGTGCCAGTAGTACCTCCCCGACAGGGGCACTAGGGACCCAGTACTTC. It yields the protein CASSTSPTGALGTQYF.